A single sample gave rise to the 19 T cell receptor beta chains below, sequenced in a study of molecular identifiers for immune sequencing clone quantification. TCRdb fed the PCR reads into MiXCR, producing one record per CDR3 protein. The profile covers just under 65,000 distinct CDR3 sequences, with about 17% appearing a single time and approximately 1.5% taken by the ten largest. The sequenced material came from naive CD8+ T cells from blood, with Jurkat cell RNA spiked in. Subset noted: FACS-sorted CD8+CD4-CCR7+CD45RA+ naive T cells. These receptors all stem from a human donor in good health. Some libraries in this study had Jurkat cell RNA spiked in.

This clonotype occurred once. Being one base from a much bigger clone, this may be a read error. The chain uses TRBV14 and TRBJ2-7; D is undetermined. Germline CDR1 reads SGHDN; CDR2 reads FVKESK. Trimming took off 3 bases at V and 9 bases at J, with 15 bases between the two ends. The CDR3 contains 13 residues. In DNA form, the CDR3 reads TGTGCCAGCAGCCAGCTACTCGGGCACGGGCAGTACTTC. Protein sequence: CASSQLLGHGQYF.

This clonotype was seen a few times. The rearrangement uses TRBV12-3 or TRBV12-4 and TRBJ2-3; D is perhaps TRBD2 (6 bases). Between the trimmed V and J ends, which lost 5 bases and 0 bases, there was a span of 9 bases. This CDR3 region has 14 residues. The CDR3 coding sequence is TGTGCCAGCAGTCTCCTAGCGAGCACAGATACGCAGTATTTT. This encodes CASSLLASTDTQYF.

This clonotype was counted ten times or more. The V gene is TRBV19, the J gene TRBJ1-4; D uncertain. This CDR3 has 15 amino acids. Germline assignment: CDR1 LNHDA and CDR2 SQIVND (reference sequence). V lost 5 bases, J lost 0 bases, and 10 bases lay in between. The CDR3 DNA reads TGTGCCAGTAGTGAATACAGATCAACTAATGAAAAACTGTTTTTT. This translates into CASSEYRSTNEKLFF. The full variable domain, its missing parts supplied by reference TRBV19 and TRBJ1-4, is DGGITQSPKYLFRKEGQNVTLSCEQNLNHDAMYWYRQDPGQGLRLIYYSQIVNDFQKGDIAEGYSVSREKKESFPLTVTSAQKNPTAFYLCASSEYRSTNEKLFFGSGTQLSVL.

This clonotype was counted many times. This chain links TRBV7-2 with TRBJ2-1, with D possibly matching TRBD2 (5 bases). The V end lost 5 bases, the J end lost 0 bases, and 23 bases lay between the germline ends. The CDR3 is 19 residues long. Germline CDR1 and CDR2: SGHTA and FQGNSA. The CDR3 nucleotides read TGTGCCAGCAGCGCGGTGGACTCAACCCCAACTTACTCCTACAATGAGCAGTTCTTC. Protein product: CASSAVDSTPTYSYNEQFF.

This clonotype was counted at least ten times. V gene TRBV28 combines with J gene TRBJ2-1, with D perhaps TRBD1 (7 bases). CDR1 is MDHEN, CDR2 SYDVKM, per germline. The CDR3 contains 16 residues. The V and J ends lost 4 bases and 5 bases respectively, with 18 bases between them. The CDR3 sequence: CASSCADDREDNEQFF. The CDR3 DNA sequence: TGTGCCAGCAGTTGTGCCGATGACAGGGAGGACAATGAGCAGTTCTTC.

This clonotype was observed many times. The V gene is TRBV27, the J gene TRBJ2-1; no definite D call. The germline V and J ends were trimmed by 2 bases and 5 bases, with 13 bases remaining between them. CDR3 length equals 15 residues. The germline gives CDR1 MNHEY, CDR2 SMNVEV (reference sequence). CDR3: CASSLIPPAHNEQFF. As DNA, the CDR3 is TGTGCCAGCAGTTTAATACCACCAGCGCACAATGAGCAGTTCTTC.

This clonotype was seen only a few times. The V and J genes are TRBV12-3 or TRBV12-4 and TRBJ2-1; a weak D match, TRBD2 (5 bases). The CDR3 extends over 12 amino acids. Trimming took 5 bases from V and 8 from J, leaving 10 bases between them. The CDR3 loop reads CASSPSGDEQFF. CDR3 nucleotide sequence: TGTGCCAGCAGTCCTTCCGGGGATGAGCAGTTCTTC.

The chain is built from TRBV6-5 and TRBJ2-1, with D perhaps TRBD2 (6 bases). The germline V gene encodes CDR1 MNHEY and CDR2 SVGAGI. This CDR3 is built from 14 residues. Trimming left V 8 bases short and J 5 bases short, with 16 bases between. DNA for the CDR3: TGTGCCAGCCTCCCCGCGGGATTCGACAATGAGCAGTTCTTC. Translating it yields CASLPAGFDNEQFF.

This clonotype was observed many times. CDR3 loop: CASSSRGSLIYSEQFF. The CDR3 DNA reads TGTGCCAGCAGTTCCAGGGGTTCCCTCATCTACTCGGAGCAGTTCTTC. The genes are TRBV28 and TRBJ2-1, with D perhaps matching TRBD1 (6 bases). Between the trimmed V and J ends, which lost 4 bases and 10 bases, there was a span of 23 bases. Germline V gene lookup returns CDR1 MDHEN and CDR2 SYDVKM. CDR3 size: 16 residues.

Ten or more counts support this clonotype. The chain combines TRBV28 with TRBJ2-7, with 10 bases that match TRBD2. Germline lookup yields CDR1 MDHEN and CDR2 SYDVKM. The CDR3 spans 16 residues. With 5 bases clipped from V and 6 bases from J, the junction kept 13 bases outside the gene matches. CDR3 region: CASSTLAGVTLAEQYF. In nucleotides, the CDR3 is TGTGCCAGCAGTACCCTAGCGGGAGTTACCCTAGCCGAGCAGTACTTC.

With regard to this clonotype: One base away lies a much larger clone, so this may be a sequencing read error. The V and J genes are TRBV6-2 or TRBV6-3 and TRBJ1-5; possible D gene TRBD1, 5 bases. Trimming pared 11 bases from V and 0 bases from J, leaving 23 bases between. Germline V gives CDR1 MNHEY, CDR2 SVGEGT. The CDR3 is 17 residues long. CDR3 nucleotide sequence: TGTGCCGGCACGTCCCAACGGGGCCCCTATAGCAATCAGCCCCAGCATTTT. Amino acids: CAGTSQRGPYSNQPQHF.

In this sample, this clonotype turned up many times. This rearrangement joins TRBV20-1 to TRBJ2-7; 7 bases align to TRBD1. The germline gives CDR1 DFQATT, CDR2 SNEGSKA (reference sequence). The CDR3 is made up of 17 amino acids. The trim removed 3 bases at V and 3 bases at J, leaving 17 bases unmatched. The CDR3 DNA reads as TGCAGTGCTAGCTCGACCCCTTTAACAGGGGACCTCTACGAGCAGTACTTC. This codes for CSASSTPLTGDLYEQYF.

This clonotype was found a few times. This chain joins TRBV9 and TRBJ2-7, with D perhaps TRBD1 (6 bases). The CDR3 is 14 residues long. Germline values: CDR1 SGDLS, CDR2 YYNGEE. V was cut by 4 bases and J by 2 bases, with 13 bases left in between. The CDR3 is CASSRDIGTYEQYF. In DNA, the CDR3 is TGTGCCAGCAGCCGGGACATAGGAACCTACGAGCAGTACTTC.

This clonotype was seen a handful of times. The rearrangement joins TRBV5-6 to TRBJ2-1; possibly TRBD1 or TRBD2 for D (6 bases each). Germline V gene lookup returns CDR1 SGHDT and CDR2 YYEEEE. V lost 0 bases to trimming and J lost 0 bases, with 13 bases between them. CDR3 length equals 17 residues. The CDR3 here is CASSLAGGGSSYNEQFF. Written as DNA, the CDR3 is TGTGCCAGCAGCTTGGCCGGGGGCGGTAGCTCCTACAATGAGCAGTTCTTC. Based on the CDR3 plus reference TRBV5-6 and TRBJ2-1, the full variable domain is DAGVTQSPTHLIKTRGQQVTLRCSPKSGHDTVSWYQQALGQGPQFIFQYYEEEERQRGNFPDRFSGHQFPNYSSELNVNALLLGDSALYLCASSLAGGGSSYNEQFFGPGTRLTVL.

The rearrangement uses TRBV7-9 and TRBJ2-7, with 10 bases lining up with TRBD2. The CDR3 spans 16 residues. Per the germline V gene, CDR1 is SEHNR and CDR2 is FQNEAQ (reference sequence). J lost 3 bases, V lost 8 bases, and 13 bases had no gene match. The CDR3 is CASGSPPASGSYEQYF. The CDR3 DNA is TGTGCCAGCGGCTCACCTCCCGCTAGCGGGAGCTACGAGCAGTACTTC.

This clonotype was seen many times. The chain uses TRBV7-6 and TRBJ2-7; weak D call: TRBD2 (6 bases). V lost 3 bases, J lost 4 bases, and 13 bases lay in between. The CDR3 has 14 residues. CDR1 is SGHVS and CDR2 is FNYEAQ in the germline V gene. CDR3 bases: TGTGCCAGCAGCTTGGGGCCGGGGGATTACGAGCAGTACTTC. Residues: CASSLGPGDYEQYF.

At least ten counts were recorded for this clonotype. The CDR3 spells CASSELQGTHEQYF. The DNA for the CDR3 is TGTGCCAGCAGTGAATTGCAGGGCACTCACGAGCAGTACTTC. The V gene is TRBV6-1, the J gene TRBJ2-7; maybe TRBD1 (5 bases). The CDR3 extends over 14 amino acids. Deletions cut 2 bases from V and 5 bases from J, with 13 bases between. From germline, CDR1 is MNHNS and CDR2 SASEGT.

Comment on this clonotype: Since a much larger clone is just one base distant, this may be a read error. V is TRBV7-9 and J is TRBJ2-5; the match to TRBD1 covers 10 bases. Germline lookup yields CDR1 SEHNR and CDR2 FQNEAQ (reference sequence). The CDR3 is 16 residues long. The CDR3 nucleotides read TGTGTCAGCAGCTCTCTGGGACAGGGGAATCTTGAGACCCAGTACTTC. Protein: CVSSSLGQGNLETQYF.

Ten or more counts support this clonotype. CDR3 DNA: TGTGCCAGCAAGAGCGGGAGCTCCTACGAGCAGTACTTC. Protein product: CASKSGSSYEQYF. The chain links TRBV6-2 or TRBV6-3 to TRBJ2-7; TRBD2 aligns across 8 bases. The CDR3 has 13 residues. The trim removed 7 bases at V and 0 bases at J, leaving 2 bases unmatched. Germline values: CDR1 MNHEY, CDR2 SVGEGT.